Below, 26 T cell receptor beta chains from the same sample are listed, as sequenced in a study of blood T cell repertoires in COVID-19. Assay used: immunoSEQ multiplex PCR; TCRdb lists only in-frame clones, some missing. Of about 220,000 clones listed, less than 85% were seen once; the top ten hold approximately 4%. The sample comprised peripheral blood. The receptors derive from a woman of 80 years or more with acute or convalescent COVID-19.

This chain uses TRBV5-8 with TRBJ2-2; 9 bases fit TRBD1. Trimming cost V 4 bases and J 3 bases; bases outside gene matches: 10. This CDR3 region has 17 residues. The germline V gene encodes CDR1 SGHTS and CDR2 YDEGEE. This CDR3 reads CASSISPGTGYTGELFF. DNA for the CDR3: TGTGCCAGCAGCATCTCTCCCGGGACAGGGTACACCGGGGAGCTGTTTTTT.

The chain carries TRBV3-1 (or the pseudogene TRBV3-2) and TRBJ1-6, with 9 bases that match TRBD1. J was trimmed by 7 bases and V by 1 base; bases with no gene match: 5. The CDR3 is 16 residues long. CDR1 and CDR2 (germline): LGHDT, YNNKEL (reference sequence). The CDR3 protein is CASSQGGGTGNSPLHF. DNA for the CDR3: TGTGCCAGCAGCCAAGGGGGTGGGACAGGGAATTCACCCCTCCACTTT.

This rearrangement joins TRBV7-9 to TRBJ1-2, with TRBD1 matching over 8 bases. The length of the CDR3 is 15 residues. The trim removed 2 bases at V and 8 bases at J, leaving 10 bases unmatched. Germline V gene lookup returns CDR1 SEHNR and CDR2 FQNEAQ (reference sequence). CDR3 loop: CASSLRSGGSWGYTF. The CDR3 nucleotides read TGTGCCAGCAGCTTACGGTCAGGGGGCTCTTGGGGCTACACCTTC.

This clone was picked up a small number of times. This chain joins TRBV10-3 and TRBJ1-1; 7 bases map to TRBD1. With V trimmed by 5 bases and J by 2 bases, 5 bases remained unmatched. This CDR3 spans 14 amino acids. Germline-derived CDR1 and CDR2 are ENHRY and SYGVKD. CDR3 in DNA: TGTGCCATCAGTCCGACAGGGTTCAACACTGAAGCTTTCTTT. It encodes CAISPTGFNTEAFF.

The gene calls are TRBV6-5 and TRBJ1-2; 7 positions match TRBD1. CDR3 length: 15 residues. V shed 0 bases, J shed 2 bases, and the junction held 3 bases outside the gene matches. CDR1 is MNHEY, CDR2 SVGAGI, per germline. The CDR3 sequence: CASSYSTGQNYGYTF. The CDR3 bases are TGTGCCAGCAGTTACTCGACAGGGCAGAACTATGGCTACACCTTC.

The chain combines TRBV6-5 with TRBJ2-5; no firm D call. V was shortened by 8 bases and J by 3 bases, with 13 bases between the two germline ends. The CDR3 extends over 13 amino acids. In germline, CDR1 is MNHEY, CDR2 SVGAGI. For the CDR3, the DNA is TGTGCCAGCCGACACTCAGGCGAAGAGACCCAGTACTTC. It yields the protein CASRHSGEETQYF.

This CDR3 is CAWRPTGGQYVATNEKLFF. CDR3 nucleotides: TGTGCCTGGAGGCCCACAGGGGGTCAATATGTAGCAACTAATGAAAAACTGTTTTTT. This chain connects TRBV30 to TRBJ1-4, with 8 bases that match TRBD1. This CDR3 comprises 19 residues. With 3 bases clipped from V and 0 bases from J, the junction kept 15 bases outside the gene matches. The germline V gene encodes CDR1 GTSNPN and CDR2 SVGIG (reference sequence).

V is TRBV7-2 and J is TRBJ1-4, with no clear D. CDR1 and CDR2 from the germline V gene are SGHTA and FQGNSA. Trimming left V 1 base short and J 4 bases short, with 7 bases between. The CDR3 runs to 14 residues. Here the CDR3 reads CASSLGGNNEKLFF. For the CDR3, the DNA is TGTGCCAGCAGCTTAGGCGGGAATAATGAAAAACTGTTTTTT. Combining the CDR3 with reference TRBV7-2 and TRBJ1-4 gives the whole variable domain GAGVSQSPSNKVTEKGKDVELRCDPISGHTALYWYRQSLGQGLEFLIYFQGNSAPDKSGLPSDRFSAERTGGSVSTLTIQRTQQEDSAVYLCASSLGGNNEKLFFGSGTQLSVL.

In its sample, this clone was seen once. The CDR3 here is CASSPEGGQWGGYTF. The CDR3 DNA reads as TGTGCCAGCAGCCCGGAAGGCGGACAGTGGGGTGGCTACACCTTC. This chain joins TRBV5-4 and TRBJ1-2; weak D call: TRBD1 (6 bases). CDR1 and CDR2 (germline): SGHNT, YYREEE (reference sequence). The CDR3 totals 15 residues. V was trimmed by 4 bases and J by 7 bases, leaving 20 bases between them. The whole variable domain, filled in from reference TRBV5-4 and TRBJ1-2, reads ETGVTQSPTHLIKTRGQQVTLRCSSQSGHNTVSWYQQALGQGPQFIFQYYREEENGRGNFPPRFSGLQFPNYSSELNVNALELDDSALYLCASSPEGGQWGGYTFGSGTRLTVV.

The chain employs TRBV5-1 and TRBJ2-1, with D tentatively TRBD2 (5 bases). Trimming removed 4 bases from V and 4 bases from J, with 15 bases in between. Germline V gene lookup returns CDR1 SGHRS and CDR2 YFSETQ. The CDR3 spans 15 residues. In nucleotides, the CDR3 is TGCGCCAGCAGCCGTTGGGGAGACGGGTACAATGAGCAGTTCTTC. The encoded protein is CASSRWGDGYNEQFF.

V is TRBV9 and J is TRBJ1-1; possibly TRBD1 for D (5 bases). CDR1 and CDR2 (germline): SGDLS, YYNGEE. Trimming shortened V by 0 bases and J by 4 bases, and 7 bases separated the two germline ends. The CDR3 is 13 residues long. CDR3 loop: CASSVAGITEAFF. Written as DNA, the CDR3 is TGTGCCAGCAGCGTAGCAGGGATCACTGAAGCTTTCTTT.

This chain links TRBV3-1 (or the pseudogene TRBV3-2) with TRBJ2-2, with 9 bases fitting TRBD2. The CDR3 extends over 16 amino acids. V lost 1 base and J lost 7; bases outside the gene matches: 7. Germline values: CDR1 LGHDT, CDR2 YNNKEL (reference sequence). CDR3 protein: CASSQGTRGGIGELFF. For the CDR3, the DNA is TGTGCCAGCAGCCAAGGCACGCGGGGGGGCATCGGGGAGCTGTTTTTT.

The chain combines TRBV9 with TRBJ2-5, with D hard to call. Between the trimmed V and J ends, which lost 0 bases and 4 bases, there was a span of 10 bases. The germline V gene encodes CDR1 SGDLS and CDR2 YYNGEE. The CDR3 runs 14 residues. CDR3 sequence: CASSVATVIETQYF. The CDR3 DNA reads TGTGCCAGCAGCGTAGCTACTGTAATAGAGACCCAGTACTTC.

The chain has TRBV12-3 or TRBV12-4 and TRBJ2-3; D is undetermined. The V and J ends lost 6 bases and 9 bases respectively, with 10 bases between them. The CDR3 totals 11 residues. CDR3 amino acids: CASSPPPTQYF. CDR3 sequence (DNA): TGTGCCAGCAGCCCCCCTCCGACGCAGTATTTT.

This rearrangement joins TRBV2 to TRBJ2-3, with 14 bases that match TRBD2. Germline CDR1 is SNHLY and CDR2 is FYNNEI. The CDR3 is 14 amino acids. Trimming at V came to 10 bases and at J to 3 bases, leaving 3 bases not matched to a gene. DNA for the CDR3: TGTGCCACCGGGACTAGCGGGAGTACAGATACGCAGTATTTT. It encodes CATGTSGSTDTQYF.

The chain combines TRBV7-9 with TRBJ2-3; D remains unclear. The V gene's germline CDR1 is SEHNR and CDR2 FQNEAQ (reference sequence). The CDR3 consists of 12 residues. The V gene lost 3 bases and the J gene lost 5 bases, with 6 bases spanning the gap. CDR3 nucleotide sequence: TGTGCCAGCAGCTTTCATCAAGATACGCAGTATTTT. This sequence encodes CASSFHQDTQYF.

Here the CDR3 reads CASSSNLGRYEQYF. CDR3 bases: TGCGCCAGCAGTTCGAACTTAGGGAGGTACGAGCAGTACTTC. The rearrangement uses TRBV5-1 and TRBJ2-7, with a possible D match to TRBD2 (6 bases). Germline V gene data show CDR1 as SGHRS and CDR2 as YFSETQ. The CDR3 has 14 residues. Between the trimmed V and J ends, which lost 5 bases and 4 bases, there was a span of 16 bases.

This chain uses TRBV14 with TRBJ1-2, with a tentative D call TRBD1 (5 bases). Germline-derived CDR1 and CDR2 are SGHDN and FVKESK. This CDR3 region has 13 residues. V lost 1 base and J lost 11, with 14 bases in between. CDR3 loop: CASSQGWGPGYTF. The CDR3 DNA sequence: TGTGCCAGCAGCCAAGGCTGGGGCCCTGGATACACCTTC.

V gene TRBV30 combines with J gene TRBJ2-3; D ambiguous. Between the trimmed V and J ends, which lost 0 bases and 5 bases, there was a span of 3 bases. From germline, CDR1 is GTSNPN and CDR2 SVGIG (reference sequence). This CDR3 contains 11 residues. In nucleotides, the CDR3 is TGTGCCTGGAGTGTACTAGATACGCAGTATTTT. Encoded protein: CAWSVLDTQYF.

The chain combines TRBV4-1 with TRBJ2-4; TRBD1 agrees at 7 bases. This CDR3 spans 14 amino acids. Trimming took 4 bases from V and 7 from J; bases not matched to a gene: 7. Germline V gene data show CDR1 as MGHRA and CDR2 as YSYEKL. The CDR3 here is CASSPWQDRNIQYF. In DNA form, the CDR3 reads TGCGCCAGCAGCCCTTGGCAGGACAGGAACATTCAGTACTTC.

The chain links TRBV25-1 to TRBJ1-1; weak D call: TRBD1 (6 bases). From germline, CDR1 is MGHDK and CDR2 SYGVNS. The CDR3 has 16 residues. V dropped 4 bases and J dropped 5 bases, with 20 bases sitting between them. The CDR3 nucleotides are TGTGCCAGCAGTGCTTCGGCGGGTGAGGGGGTGACTGAAGCTTTCTTT. It translates to CASSASAGEGVTEAFF.

The V call is TRBV4-3, the J call TRBJ2-1, with 9 positions matching TRBD2. Germline V CDR1 and CDR2: LGHNA, YSLEER. The CDR3 has 15 amino acids. The V segment lost 2 bases and the J segment 5 bases; nucleotides outside the gene matches: 4. CDR3 amino acids: CASSQLAGHNNEQFF. Here the CDR3 DNA reads TGCGCCAGCAGCCAACTAGCGGGGCACAACAATGAGCAGTTCTTC.

V and J are TRBV10-3 and TRBJ1-1; TRBD1 matches at 10 bases. The CDR3 extends over 15 amino acids. V lost 2 bases and J lost 4; bases outside the gene matches: 4. Looked up from germline, CDR1 is ENHRY and CDR2 is SYGVKD. CDR3 loop: CAISEGGTGATEAFF. In DNA, the CDR3 is TGTGCCATCAGTGAGGGAGGGACAGGGGCCACTGAAGCTTTCTTT.

V is TRBV5-1 and J is TRBJ2-1, with no clear D. The CDR3 is 15 residues long. V lost 2 bases to trimming and J lost 0 bases, with 9 bases between them. Germline CDR1 reads SGHRS; CDR2 reads YFSETQ. The CDR3 nucleotides read TGCGCCAGCAGCTTTGCAACAGTCTCCTACAATGAGCAGTTCTTC. Translated: CASSFATVSYNEQFF.

The chain employs TRBV28 and TRBJ1-6; no clear D gene. The V gene lost 10 bases and the J gene lost 5 bases, with 12 bases spanning the gap. This CDR3 has 13 residues. Per the germline V gene, CDR1 is MDHEN and CDR2 is SYDVKM. The CDR3 bases are TGTGCCATCTCCCGGGAGCATAATTCACCCCTCCACTTT. This sequence encodes CAISREHNSPLHF.

The chain employs TRBV5-1 and TRBJ2-5; D call uncertain. Germline CDR1 SGHRS, CDR2 YFSETQ. Trimming took 4 bases from V and 1 from J, leaving 8 bases between them. This CDR3 region has 13 residues. CDR3 amino acids: CASSRQIQETQYF. The CDR3, as DNA: TGCGCCAGCAGCAGACAAATCCAAGAGACCCAGTACTTC.